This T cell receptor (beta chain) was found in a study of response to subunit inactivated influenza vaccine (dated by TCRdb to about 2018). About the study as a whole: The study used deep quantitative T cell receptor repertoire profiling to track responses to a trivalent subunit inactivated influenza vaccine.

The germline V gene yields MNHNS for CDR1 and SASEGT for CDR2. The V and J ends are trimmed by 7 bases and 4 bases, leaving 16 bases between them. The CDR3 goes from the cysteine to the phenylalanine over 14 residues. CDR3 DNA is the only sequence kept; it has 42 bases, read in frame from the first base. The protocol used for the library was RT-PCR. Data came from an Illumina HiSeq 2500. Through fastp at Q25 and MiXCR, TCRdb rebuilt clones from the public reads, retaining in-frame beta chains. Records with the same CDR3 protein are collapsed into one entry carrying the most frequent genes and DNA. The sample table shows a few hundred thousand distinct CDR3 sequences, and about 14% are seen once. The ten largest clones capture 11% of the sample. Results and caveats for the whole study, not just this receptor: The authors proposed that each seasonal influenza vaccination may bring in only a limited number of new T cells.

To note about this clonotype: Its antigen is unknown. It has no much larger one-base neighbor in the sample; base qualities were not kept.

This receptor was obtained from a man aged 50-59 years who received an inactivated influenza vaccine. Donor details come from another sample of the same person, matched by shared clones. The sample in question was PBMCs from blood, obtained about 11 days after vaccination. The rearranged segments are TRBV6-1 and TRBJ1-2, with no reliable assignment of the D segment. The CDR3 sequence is CASKTQTLGYGYTF. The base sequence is TGTGCCAGCAAAACCCAGACCTTAGGCTATGGCTACACCTTC.